This record covers a single T cell receptor (beta chain). This specimen comes from a study of blood T cell repertoires in COVID-19. On the study more broadly: Samples representing acute and convalescent COVID-19 were sourced from the United States, Italy and Spain.

The CDR3 covers 14 residues. Looked up from germline, CDR1 is GTSNPN and CDR2 is SVGIG (reference sequence). V shed 2 bases, J shed 2 bases, and the junction held 4 bases outside the gene matches. In the authors' workflow: Nucleated cell counts were estimated from reference gene primer amplification. Sequencing was performed with immunoSEQ multiplex PCR; in TCRdb, only in-frame clones are kept and a portion is missing. From that table come the V and J calls and clone size; the DNA was used to work out D and trimming. The sample yields 45,000 to 60,000 clones, just under 80% seen once. This receptor was obtained from a human donor with active or convalescent COVID-19. The donor label of this sample is uncertain. The V and J genes are TRBV30 and TRBJ1-2, with 8 bases identical to TRBD1. The source material was peripheral blood. The CDR3 is CAWSRRTGNYGYTF. In DNA, the CDR3 is TGTGCCTGGAGTCGTCGGACAGGGAACTATGGCTACACCTTC.